Below, one TCR beta chain is given with its context. The data derive from a study of technical replicates of blood from several donors. CDR1 is MDHEN, CDR2 SYDVKM, per germline. The length of the CDR3 is 13 residues. V lost 3 bases and J 3 bases, leaving 8 bases between the germline ends. The assay was immunoSEQ multiplex PCR, and TCRdb's table has in-frame clones only and misses some. The sample has fewer than 100,000 clones, approximately 97% seen once. The specimen sequenced was T cells isolated from PBMCs. The clonotype comes from a human donor in good health. The genes are TRBV28 and TRBJ1-1; D not certain. The CDR3 sequence: CASSFVADTEAFF. DNA for the CDR3: TGTGCCAGCAGTTTCGTGGCCGACACTGAAGCTTTCTTT.